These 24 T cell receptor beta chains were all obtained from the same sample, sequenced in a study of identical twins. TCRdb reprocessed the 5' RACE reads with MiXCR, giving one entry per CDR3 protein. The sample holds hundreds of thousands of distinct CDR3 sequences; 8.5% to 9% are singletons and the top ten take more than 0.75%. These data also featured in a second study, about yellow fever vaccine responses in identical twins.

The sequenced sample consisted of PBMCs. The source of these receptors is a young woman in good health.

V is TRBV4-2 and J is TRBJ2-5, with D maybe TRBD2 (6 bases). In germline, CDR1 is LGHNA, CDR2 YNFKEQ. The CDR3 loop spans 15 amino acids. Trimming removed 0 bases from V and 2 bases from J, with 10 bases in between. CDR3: CASSQDGGIQETQYF. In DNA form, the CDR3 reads TGTGCCAGCAGCCAAGATGGCGGGATACAAGAGACCCAGTACTTC.

CDR3 sequence: CASSLALTQVDEQFF. CDR3 nucleotides: TGCGCCAGCAGCTTGGCCCTAACCCAGGTCGATGAGCAGTTCTTC. The gene calls are TRBV5-1 and TRBJ2-1; D is ambiguous. CDR3 length: 15 residues. Germline V lookup: CDR1 SGHRS, CDR2 YFSETQ. The V end was cut by 0 bases, the J end by 8 bases, with 15 bases between. Full variable domain (rest looked up from reference TRBV5-1 and TRBJ2-1): KAGVTQTPRYLIKTRGQQVTLSCSPISGHRSVSWYQQTPGQGLQFLFEYFSETQRNKGNFPGRFSGRQFSNSRSEMNVSTLELGDSALYLCASSLALTQVDEQFFGPGTRLTVL.

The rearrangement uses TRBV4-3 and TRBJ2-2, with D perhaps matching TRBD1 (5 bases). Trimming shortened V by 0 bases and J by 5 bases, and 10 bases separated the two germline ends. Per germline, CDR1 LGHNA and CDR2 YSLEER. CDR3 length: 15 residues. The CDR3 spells CASSQDLRGTGELFF. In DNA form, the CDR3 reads TGCGCCAGCAGCCAAGATTTAAGGGGAACCGGGGAGCTGTTTTTT.

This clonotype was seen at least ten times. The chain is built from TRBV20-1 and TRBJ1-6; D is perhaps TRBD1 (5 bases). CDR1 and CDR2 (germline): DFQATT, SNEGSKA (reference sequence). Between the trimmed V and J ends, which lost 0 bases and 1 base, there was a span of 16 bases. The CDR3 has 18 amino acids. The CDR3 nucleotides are TGCAGTGCTAGAGATCTAAGCAGGGCGGGTTCCTATAATTCACCCCTCCACTTT. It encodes CSARDLSRAGSYNSPLHF.

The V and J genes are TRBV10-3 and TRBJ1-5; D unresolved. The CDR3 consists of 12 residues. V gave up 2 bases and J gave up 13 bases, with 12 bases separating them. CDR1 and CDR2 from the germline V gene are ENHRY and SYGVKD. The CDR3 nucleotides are TGTGCCATCAGTGAGGGACGTTCCTTTCAGCATTTT. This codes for CAISEGRSFQHF.

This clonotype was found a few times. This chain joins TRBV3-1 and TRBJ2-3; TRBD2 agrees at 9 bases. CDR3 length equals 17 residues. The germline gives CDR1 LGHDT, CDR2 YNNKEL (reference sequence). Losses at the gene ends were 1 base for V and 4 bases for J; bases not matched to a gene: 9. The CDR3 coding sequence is TGTGCCAGCAGCCAAGGCGATCTAGCGGGGATTTCAGATACGCAGTATTTT. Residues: CASSQGDLAGISDTQYF.

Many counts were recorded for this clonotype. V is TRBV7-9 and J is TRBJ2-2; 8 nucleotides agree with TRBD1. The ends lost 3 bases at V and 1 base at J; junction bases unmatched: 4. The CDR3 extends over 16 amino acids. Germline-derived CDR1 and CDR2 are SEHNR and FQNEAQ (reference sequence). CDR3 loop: CASSFSGQGNTGELFF. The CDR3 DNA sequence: TGTGCCAGCAGCTTTAGCGGACAGGGGAACACCGGGGAGCTGTTTTTT. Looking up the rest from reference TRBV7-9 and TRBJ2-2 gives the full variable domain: DTGVSQNPRHKITKRGQNVTFRCDPISEHNRLYWYRQTLGQGPEFLTYFQNEAQLEKSRLLSDRFSAERPKGSFSTLEIQRTEQGDSAMYLCASSFSGQGNTGELFFGEGSRLTVL.

The CDR3 region has the DNA TGTGCCAGCAGACTAGGACAGGGGTTCGGGGAGCTGTTTTTT. Translation gives CASRLGQGFGELFF. The rearrangement uses TRBV27 and TRBJ2-2, with 9 bases identical to TRBD1. V lost 6 bases, J lost 7 bases, and 6 bases stayed unmatched. Per the germline V gene, CDR1 is MNHEY and CDR2 is SMNVEV (reference sequence). This CDR3 has 14 amino acids.

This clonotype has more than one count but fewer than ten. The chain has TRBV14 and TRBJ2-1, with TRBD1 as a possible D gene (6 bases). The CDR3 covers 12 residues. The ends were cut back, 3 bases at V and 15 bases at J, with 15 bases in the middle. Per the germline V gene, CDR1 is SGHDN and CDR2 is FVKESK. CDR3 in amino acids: CASSHYRDGPFF. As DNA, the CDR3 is TGTGCCAGCAGCCATTACAGGGATGGTCCGTTCTTC.

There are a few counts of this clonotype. CDR3 in amino acids: CSVEEGRETYEQYF. Written as DNA, the CDR3 is TGCAGCGTTGAAGAAGGGCGGGAGACGTACGAGCAGTACTTC. The V gene is TRBV29-1, the J gene TRBJ2-7; 7 positions match TRBD2. The CDR3 is 14 residues long. CDR1 is SQVTM, CDR2 ANQGSEA, per germline. Trimming removed 0 bases from V and 4 bases from J; junction bases left unmatched: 6.

The CDR3 DNA reads as TGTGCCAGGGGGCAGGCGACGAACACCGGGGAGCTGTTTTTT. Protein product: CARGQATNTGELFF. This sequence joins TRBV2 and TRBJ2-2; a possible D gene is TRBD1 (5 bases). The CDR3 runs 14 residues. Trimming took 9 bases from V and 0 from J, leaving 11 bases between them. Germline V gene sequence: CDR1 SNHLY, CDR2 FYNNEI.

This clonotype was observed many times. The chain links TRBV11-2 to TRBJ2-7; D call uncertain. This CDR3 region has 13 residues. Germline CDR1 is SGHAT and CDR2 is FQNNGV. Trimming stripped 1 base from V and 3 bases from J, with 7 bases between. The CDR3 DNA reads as TGTGCCAGCAGCTTAGGAGTGGGCTACGAGCAGTACTTC. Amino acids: CASSLGVGYEQYF. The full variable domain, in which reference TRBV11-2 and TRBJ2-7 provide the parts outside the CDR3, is EAGVAQSPRYKIIEKRQSVAFWCNPISGHATLYWYQQILGQGPKLLIQFQNNGVVDDSQLPKDRFSAERLKGVDSTLKIQPAKLEDSAVYLCASSLGVGYEQYFGPGTRLTVT.

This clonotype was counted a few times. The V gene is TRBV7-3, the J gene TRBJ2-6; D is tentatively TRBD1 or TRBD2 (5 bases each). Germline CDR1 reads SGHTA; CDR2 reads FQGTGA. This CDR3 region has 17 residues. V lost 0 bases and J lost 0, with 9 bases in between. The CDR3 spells CASSLTGRSSGANVLTF. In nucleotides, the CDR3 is TGTGCCAGCAGCTTAACGGGACGGAGCTCTGGGGCCAACGTCCTGACTTTC.

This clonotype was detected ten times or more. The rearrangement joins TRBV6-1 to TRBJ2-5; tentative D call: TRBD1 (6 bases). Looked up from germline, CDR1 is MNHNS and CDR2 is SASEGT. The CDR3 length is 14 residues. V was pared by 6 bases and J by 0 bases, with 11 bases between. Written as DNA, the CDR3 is TGTGCCAGCAGCCCCCGGACAGACCAAGAGACCCAGTACTTC. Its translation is CASSPRTDQETQYF.

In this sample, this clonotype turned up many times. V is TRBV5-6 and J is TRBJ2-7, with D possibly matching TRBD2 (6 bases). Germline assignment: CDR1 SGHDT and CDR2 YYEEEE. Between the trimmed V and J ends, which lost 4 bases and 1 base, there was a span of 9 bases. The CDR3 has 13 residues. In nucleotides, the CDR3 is TGTGCCAGCAGCCATAGCGGTTCCTACGAGCAGTACTTC. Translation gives CASSHSGSYEQYF.

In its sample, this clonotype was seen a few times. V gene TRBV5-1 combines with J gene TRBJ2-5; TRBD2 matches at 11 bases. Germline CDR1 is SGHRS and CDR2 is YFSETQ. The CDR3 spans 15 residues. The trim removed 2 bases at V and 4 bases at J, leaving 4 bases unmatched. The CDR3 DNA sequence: TGCGCCAGCAGCTTCACTAGCGGGGGAGGAGAGACCCAGTACTTC. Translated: CASSFTSGGGETQYF.

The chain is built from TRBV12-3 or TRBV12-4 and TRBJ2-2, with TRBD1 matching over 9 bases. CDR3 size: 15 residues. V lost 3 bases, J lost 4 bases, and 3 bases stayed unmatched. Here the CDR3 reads CASSFGQGITGELFF. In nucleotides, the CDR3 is TGTGCCAGCAGTTTCGGACAGGGGATCACCGGGGAGCTGTTTTTT.

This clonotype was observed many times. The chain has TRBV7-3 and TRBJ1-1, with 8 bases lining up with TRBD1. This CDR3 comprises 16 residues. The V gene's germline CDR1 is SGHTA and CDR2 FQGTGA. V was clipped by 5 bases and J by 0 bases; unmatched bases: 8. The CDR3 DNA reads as TGTGCCAGCAGCCTGGGGACAGGAGCACTGAACACTGAAGCTTTCTTT. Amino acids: CASSLGTGALNTEAFF.

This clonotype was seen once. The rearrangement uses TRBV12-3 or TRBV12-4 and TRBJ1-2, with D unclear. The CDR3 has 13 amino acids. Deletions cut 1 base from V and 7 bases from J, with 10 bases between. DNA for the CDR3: TGTGCCAGCAGTTTAGAAGACCTTAGTGGCTACACCTTC. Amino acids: CASSLEDLSGYTF.

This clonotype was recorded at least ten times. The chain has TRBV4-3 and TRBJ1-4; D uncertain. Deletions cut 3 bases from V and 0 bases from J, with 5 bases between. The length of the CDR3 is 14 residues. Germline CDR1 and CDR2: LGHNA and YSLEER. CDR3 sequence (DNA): TGCGCCAGCAGCCACGGGGCAACTAATGAAAAACTGTTTTTT. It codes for CASSHGATNEKLFF.

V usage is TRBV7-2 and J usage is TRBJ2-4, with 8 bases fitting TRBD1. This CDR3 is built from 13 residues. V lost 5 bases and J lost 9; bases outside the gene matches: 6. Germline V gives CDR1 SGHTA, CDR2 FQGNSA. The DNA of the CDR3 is TGTGCCAGCAGCCAGGACAGGGTGGGCATTCAGTACTTC. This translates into CASSQDRVGIQYF. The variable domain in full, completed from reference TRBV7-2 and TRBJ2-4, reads GAGVSQSPSNKVTEKGKDVELRCDPISGHTALYWYRQSLGQGLEFLIYFQGNSAPDKSGLPSDRFSAERTGGSVSTLTIQRTQQEDSAVYLCASSQDRVGIQYFGAGTRLSVL.

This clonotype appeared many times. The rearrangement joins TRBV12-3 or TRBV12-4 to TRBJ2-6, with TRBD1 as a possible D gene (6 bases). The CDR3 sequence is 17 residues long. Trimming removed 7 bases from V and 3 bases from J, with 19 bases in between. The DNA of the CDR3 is TGTGCCAGCACTTACCGGCAGGGGTTGTTTGGGGCCAACGTCCTGACTTTC. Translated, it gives CASTYRQGLFGANVLTF.

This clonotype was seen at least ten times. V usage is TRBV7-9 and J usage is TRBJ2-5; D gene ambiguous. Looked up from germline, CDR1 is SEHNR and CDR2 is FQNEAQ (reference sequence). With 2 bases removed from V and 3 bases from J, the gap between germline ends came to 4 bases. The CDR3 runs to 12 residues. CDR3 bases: TGTGCCAGCAGCTTAAGTAAAGAGACCCAGTACTTC. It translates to CASSLSKETQYF.

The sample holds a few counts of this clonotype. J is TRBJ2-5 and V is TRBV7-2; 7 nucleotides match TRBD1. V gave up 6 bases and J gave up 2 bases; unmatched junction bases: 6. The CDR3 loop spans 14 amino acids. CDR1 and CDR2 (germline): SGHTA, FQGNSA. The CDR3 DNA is TGTGCCAGCAGTAATGACAGGGCGCAAGAGACCCAGTACTTC. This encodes CASSNDRAQETQYF.